This is a list of T cell receptor beta chains from one sample in a study of blood T cell repertoires in COVID-19. The protocol was immunoSEQ multiplex PCR, while the TCRdb copy is restricted to in-frame clones and leaves out a portion. The table shows over 400,000 clones, with roughly 89% occurring only once. The specimen was peripheral blood. These receptors all come from a woman between 45 and 60 years old with COVID-19, enrolled during active disease. The CDR3 runs from the conserved cysteine through the conserved F or W. A D gene is named only where the DNA matches it firmly. Rows may omit the clone size; those that give it use once, few, many or a size class.

>TRBV7-9|-|TRBJ2-3|TRBD2
CASSLVEAGTDTQYF
TGTGCCAGCAGCTTAGTCGAAGCGGGGACAGATACGCAGTATTTT
>TRBV11-2|-|TRBJ2-7|TRBD2
CASSLASAGGPLRQYF
TGTGCCAGCAGCTTAGCCTCAGCGGGGGGTCCTCTACGGCAGTACTTC
>TRBV11-2|-|TRBJ1-1|-
CASSLSGPTEAFF
TGTGCCAGCAGCTTATCAGGGCCCACTGAAGCTTTCTTT
>TRBV9|-|TRBJ2-1|-
CASSPGGDEQFF
TGTGCCAGCAGCCCGGGGGGCGATGAGCAGTTCTTC
>TRBV5-6|-|TRBJ1-5|-
CASSDGLRGQPQHF
TGTGCCAGCAGCGACGGCCTCCGGGGTCAGCCCCAGCATTTT
>TRBV19|-|TRBJ2-7|-
CASSRSGQTVYEQYF
TGTGCCAGTAGTAGATCCGGACAGACCGTTTACGAGCAGTACTTC
>TRBV3-1/TRBV3-2|-|TRBJ1-6|-
CASSQESTPNSPLHF
TGTGCCAGCAGCCAAGAAAGTACACCTAATTCACCCCTCCACTTT
>TRBV2|-|TRBJ1-2|-
CASSEESSPNYGYTF
TGTGCCAGCAGTGAGGAGAGCAGTCCTAACTATGGCTACACCTTC
>TRBV19|-|TRBJ2-1|-
CASSRDSDYNEQFF
TGTGCCAGTTCTCGGGACTCAGACTACAATGAGCAGTTCTTC
>TRBV11-2|-|TRBJ2-7|TRBD1
CASSPTGTGGDEQYF
TGTGCCAGCAGCCCTACCGGGACAGGGGGCGACGAGCAGTACTTC
>TRBV28|-|TRBJ2-5|-
CASSLSGSETQYF
TGTGCCAGCAGTTTATCAGGGTCAGAGACCCAGTACTTC
>TRBV3-1/TRBV3-2|-|TRBJ2-5|-
CASSQDRNSRTQESREETQYF
TGTGCCAGCAGCCAAGATAGGAACTCTCGGACACAGGAGTCCAGGGAAGAGACCCAGTACTTC
>TRBV4-1|-|TRBJ2-2|TRBD2
CASSQGLAGPTGELFF
TGCGCCAGCAGCCAAGGACTAGCGGGACCTACCGGGGAGCTGTTTTTT
>TRBV14|-|TRBJ1-6|TRBD1
CASSQDLWDRGRSSSYNSPLHF
TGTGCCAGCAGCCAAGATCTTTGGGACAGGGGGAGATCAAGCTCCTATAATTCACCCCTCCACTTT
>TRBV7-9|-|TRBJ2-3|-
CASSLVQGTADTQYF
TGTGCCAGCAGCTTAGTCCAGGGGACGGCAGATACGCAGTATTTT
>TRBV4-1|many|TRBJ1-2|-
CASSQDIRGNSGYTF
TGCGCCAGCAGCCAAGACATTCGGGGGAACTCTGGCTACACCTTC
>TRBV19|-|TRBJ2-1|-
CASSAGRRSSYNEQFF
TGTGCCAGTAGTGCGGGACGGCGAAGCTCCTACAATGAGCAGTTCTTC
>TRBV11-2|-|TRBJ2-1|-
CASSFGDEQFF
TGTGCCAGCAGCTTCGGGGATGAGCAGTTCTTC
>TRBV4-1|-|TRBJ2-7|TRBD2
CASSQRLAGGYEQYF
TGCGCCAGCAGCCAAAGACTAGCGGGGGGTTACGAGCAGTACTTC
>TRBV6-1|few|TRBJ1-2|-
CASSDRGYGYTF
TGTGCCAGCAGTGACAGGGGTTATGGCTACACCTTC
>TRBV27|-|TRBJ2-7|TRBD1
CASRTGVNEQYF
TGTGCCAGCAGAACAGGGGTCAACGAGCAGTACTTC
>TRBV6-6|-|TRBJ1-3|-
CASSPTVGGSGNTIYF
TGTGCCAGCAGCCCGACTGTAGGCGGCTCTGGAAACACCATATATTTT
>TRBV18|-|TRBJ1-2|-
CTSSLRAPNYGYTF
TGTACCAGCTCCCTCAGGGCTCCTAACTATGGCTACACCTTC
>TRBV7-9|-|TRBJ1-4|-
CASSLSATNEKLFF
TGTGCCAGCAGCTTGAGTGCAACTAATGAAAAACTGTTTTTT
>TRBV11-2|few|TRBJ1-2|-
CASSLSEARGYTF
TGTGCCAGCAGCTTATCTGAGGCCAGAGGCTACACCTTC
>TRBV4-2|-|TRBJ2-6|-
CASSLSGALAGANVLTF
TGTGCCAGCAGCCTCTCAGGGGCTCTGGCTGGGGCCAACGTCCTGACTTTC
>TRBV5-1|-|TRBJ2-2|-
CASSLDGGPGTGELFF
TGCGCCAGCAGCTTGGACGGGGGGCCGGGCACCGGGGAGCTGTTTTTT
>TRBV2|-|TRBJ2-1|-
CASSEERLSTYNEQFF
TGTGCCAGCAGTGAAGAACGACTCTCCACCTACAATGAGCAGTTCTTC
>TRBV20-1|-|TRBJ2-4|-
CSAINLNIQYF
TGCAGTGCCATAAACTTAAACATTCAGTACTTC
>TRBV19|once|TRBJ2-3|-
CASKGNLRTDTQYF
TGTGCCAGTAAGGGGAATCTTCGTACAGATACGCAGTATTTT
>TRBV6-1|-|TRBJ1-1|-
CASSEVSDKAFF
TGTGCCAGCAGTGAAGTTAGTGACAAAGCTTTCTTT
>TRBV13|-|TRBJ2-7|-
CASSSGGAWDEQYF
TGTGCCAGCAGCTCCGGCGGGGCCTGGGACGAGCAGTACTTC
>TRBV27|-|TRBJ1-1|-
CASRDTTTYTEAFF
TGTGCCAGTCGGGACACTACCACCTACACTGAAGCTTTCTTT
>TRBV2|-|TRBJ1-6|-
CASTPDKGSPLHF
TGTGCCAGCACCCCGGACAAGGGTTCACCCCTCCACTTT
>TRBV7-2|-|TRBJ2-3|-
CASRYPPISGTDTQYF
TGTGCCAGCAGGTACCCCCCCATTAGCGGCACAGATACGCAGTATTTT
>TRBV6-5|-|TRBJ1-5|-
CASSYIPGAGQPQHF
TGTGCCAGCAGTTATATACCAGGGGCGGGTCAGCCCCAGCATTTT
>TRBV28|-|TRBJ1-1|-
CASSLAVTAFF
TGTGCCAGCAGTTTAGCGGTTACGGCTTTCTTT